This note documents a single T cell receptor beta chain sequence. Germline CDR1 and CDR2: SGHAT and FQNNGV. Trimming removed 5 bases at V and 4 bases at J, with 14 bases between. The CDR3 totals 14 residues. The sample comes from a study of blood T cell repertoires in COVID-19. Using immunoSEQ multiplex PCR, the repertoire was profiled, and TCRdb retains in-frame clones only, with some absent. The top ten clones hold about 2.6% of a sample with 65,000 to 70,000 clones, 80% to 95% of them seen once. The chain couples TRBV11-2 to TRBJ1-2; D unclear. This receptor was taken from a man in his 70s with active COVID-19. The sequenced sample consisted of peripheral blood. CDR3 in amino acids: CASSPLRSFYGYTF. The CDR3 coding sequence is TGTGCCAGCAGCCCATTAAGGAGTTTCTATGGCTACACCTTC.